The clone carrying this TCR beta chain has only one observation. This sample stems from a study of PD-1 blockade in classical Hodgkin lymphoma. Whole-study context: It was nivolumab at 3 mg/kg, given intravenously every 2 weeks, that patients received.

As to time point: cycle 4 day 1 (C4D1), after more than five weeks of nivolumab. With no exception, relapse followed autologous stem cell transplantation in all patients, and brentuximab vedotin exposure varied. This CDR3 is built from 15 residues. J gave up 6 bases and V 3 bases, and 4 bases lay outside the gene matches. CDR1 is LGHNA and CDR2 is YNFKEQ in the germline V gene. The protocol was immunoSEQ multiplex PCR, while the TCRdb copy is restricted to in-frame clones and leaves out a portion. Of around 57,000 clones listed, approximately 89% are singletons. The sample in question was peripheral blood mononuclear cells (PBMCs), obtained before the fourth cycle of nivolumab. V usage is TRBV4-2 and J usage is TRBJ1-6; 8 nucleotides match TRBD1. This TCR came from a human donor with classical Hodgkin lymphoma. CDR3 in amino acids: CASSQRTGTNSPLHF. CDR3 nucleotides: TGTGCCAGCAGCCAGAGGACAGGGACTAATTCACCCCTCCACTTT.